In this sample, the clone carrying this TCR beta chain turned up many times. Its antigen is currently unknown. The CDR3 spans 16 residues. V lost 5 bases, J lost 0 bases, and 15 bases lay in between. Germline assignment: CDR1 SGHRS and CDR2 YFSETQ. Quantitative barcoded 5'-RACE was used to prepare TCR beta libraries. TCRdb reprocessed the 5' RACE reads via MiXCR and lists one record per CDR3 protein. The sample carries about 130,000 distinct CDR3 sequences, about an eighth recorded once. The data were taken from a study of CD8 T cells in ankylosing spondylitis. Study-wide results and caveats: Reportedly, significant enrichment of disease-linked clones occurred in matched ankylosing spondylitis synovial fluid. Apparently characteristic of ankylosing spondylitis blood was a TCR beta motif (under ten highly homologous variants). Reactive arthritis synovial fluid and blood were previously reported to contain some motif variants.

Sequencing was performed on blood, either unsorted or a sorted T cell fraction (not recorded which). The source is a female donor with ankylosing spondylitis or in good health (not recorded which). The chain uses TRBV5-1 and TRBJ2-1, with D maybe TRBD2 (6 bases). DNA for the CDR3: TGCGCCAGCAGACTAACTAGCAGCAGCTCCTACAATGAGCAGTTCTTC. Translation: CASRLTSSSSYNEQFF.